The 9 T cell receptor beta chains given below trace back to one sample, sequenced in a study of T cell responses to AZD1222 COVID-19 vaccine (dated by TCRdb to the early 2020s). The library was built by means of the immunoSEQ multiplex PCR assay. TCRdb mirrors the immuneACCESS table, restricted to in-frame sequences. Some clones are absent from its copies; in checked studies, under half trace to an unresolved V gene, and the reason for the others is unknown. Counted in this sample were fewer than 120,000 clones; 80% to 95% of them appeared once. Clones ranked in the top ten supply more than 2% of the sample. The time point label for this specimen denotes: about 28 days (+/-7) after the second vaccine dose. This sample comprised peripheral blood, obtained 28 days after the second AZD1222 dose. Receptors originate from an adult who received the AZD1222 COVID-19 vaccine.

The chain employs TRBV29-1 and TRBJ2-2; 7 bases are shared with TRBD1. Trimming took 4 bases from V and 7 from J; bases not matched to a gene: 9. Germline loops: CDR1 SQVTM, CDR2 ANQGSEA. The CDR3 is 14 amino acids. The CDR3 region has the DNA TGCAGCGTTGGGGACAGCAGGACTGGCGGGGAGCTGTTTTTT. Encoded protein: CSVGDSRTGGELFF.

The chain joins TRBV7-9 to TRBJ1-2; 7 bases match TRBD1. The length of the CDR3 is 15 residues. V lost 3 bases and J lost 0; bases outside the gene matches: 4. The germline CDR1 and CDR2 sequences are SEHNR and FQNEAQ (reference sequence). The CDR3: CASSFSGTANYGYTF. CDR3 in DNA: TGTGCCAGCAGCTTTTCCGGGACAGCTAACTATGGCTACACCTTC. The entire variable domain, with the rest obtained from reference TRBV7-9 and TRBJ1-2, is as follows: DTGVSQNPRHKITKRGQNVTFRCDPISEHNRLYWYRQTLGQGPEFLTYFQNEAQLEKSRLLSDRFSAERPKGSFSTLEIQRTEQGDSAMYLCASSFSGTANYGYTFGSGTRLTVV.

A few counts support this clone. V usage is TRBV19 and J usage is TRBJ1-5, with 9 bases lining up with TRBD1. The CDR3 runs to 15 residues. Germline V gene sequence: CDR1 LNHDA, CDR2 SQIVND (reference sequence). The V segment lost 3 bases and the J segment 6 bases; nucleotides outside the gene matches: 6. The CDR3 region is CASSIDRGRIQPQHF. Here the CDR3 DNA reads TGTGCCAGTAGTATTGACAGGGGGAGGATTCAGCCCCAGCATTTT. Variable domain in full (rest from reference TRBV19 and TRBJ1-5): DGGITQSPKYLFRKEGQNVTLSCEQNLNHDAMYWYRQDPGQGLRLIYYSQIVNDFQKGDIAEGYSVSREKKESFPLTVTSAQKNPTAFYLCASSIDRGRIQPQHFGDGTRLSIL.

This clone was detected only once. The V and J genes are TRBV10-3 and TRBJ2-1; TRBD2 matches at 9 bases. CDR3 size: 15 residues. Germline V gene sequence: CDR1 ENHRY, CDR2 SYGVKD. Trimming took 6 bases from V and 2 from J; bases not matched to a gene: 5. The CDR3 DNA sequence: TGTGCCATCAGGGCGGGGGGGCCCCCCTACAATGAGCAGTTCTTC. This encodes CAIRAGGPPYNEQFF.

Comment on this clone: Mismatch with germline at one junction end may stem from a read error. The rearrangement links TRBV7-7 to TRBJ2-1, with D hard to call. The CDR3 has 13 residues. Germline V gives CDR1 SSHAT, CDR2 FNYEAQ (reference sequence). CDR3 amino acids: CASSLGPYNEQFF. The CDR3 nucleotides are TGTGCTAGCAGCTTAGGACCCTACAATGAGCAGTTCTTC.

The chain employs TRBV12-5 and TRBJ1-5; TRBD1 is a possible D gene (6 bases). Germline V CDR1 and CDR2: LGHNT, FRNRAP. V gave up 3 bases and J gave up 0 bases, with 30 bases separating them. The CDR3 has 22 amino acids. CDR3 coding DNA: TGTGCTAGTGGTTTAGCCCCACTAGCCCCCCATACCGGGACATATAGCAATCAGCCCCAGCATTTT. Its translation: CASGLAPLAPHTGTYSNQPQHF.

The genes are TRBV12-3 or TRBV12-4 and TRBJ2-1; the D is unclear. V lost 5 bases and J 3 bases, leaving 2 bases between the germline ends. CDR3 length: 11 amino acids. This chain's CDR3 is CASSSYNEQFF. The CDR3 nucleotides read TGTGCCAGCAGTAGCTACAATGAGCAGTTCTTC.

CDR3 loop: CSAGQGQTYEQYF. The DNA of the CDR3 is TGCAGCGCAGGACAGGGGCAAACCTACGAGCAGTACTTC. The V gene is TRBV29-1, the J gene TRBJ2-7; 9 bases are shared with TRBD1. Germline values: CDR1 SQVTM, CDR2 ANQGSEA. With V trimmed by 7 bases and J by 2 bases, 6 bases remained unmatched. This CDR3 is built from 13 residues.

The chain couples TRBV4-1 to TRBJ1-5; D not certain. Germline CDR1 and CDR2: MGHRA and YSYEKL. V was clipped by 3 bases and J by 0 bases, with 9 bases between them. This CDR3 is built from 15 residues. Here the CDR3 DNA reads TGCGCCAGCAGCCACCGGGCCGTTAGCAATCAGCCCCAGCATTTT. As protein: CASSHRAVSNQPQHF.